The 29 T cell receptor beta chains in this list originate from one sample, sequenced in a study of blood T cell repertoires in COVID-19. Here immunoSEQ multiplex PCR was the method, and the copy in TCRdb shows in-frame clones only, minus some. The sample records fewer than 150,000 clones, 80% to 90% being singletons. Sequenced material: peripheral blood. Receptor source: a woman aged 60 to 75 with acute or convalescent COVID-19.

The rearrangement uses TRBV12-5 and TRBJ1-2; 7 bases line up with TRBD1. The germline CDR1 and CDR2 sequences are LGHNT and FRNRAP. The junction had 5 bases not matched to a gene; V was cut back by 1 base and J by 6 bases. This CDR3 contains 14 residues. The CDR3 nucleotides read TGTGCTAGTGGTTTGGGAACAGGGGAGGATGGCTACACCTTC. Translated, it gives CASGLGTGEDGYTF.

V is TRBV6-6 and J is TRBJ1-1; D is perhaps TRBD1 (6 bases). The CDR3 is 13 amino acids. The germline V and J ends were trimmed by 6 bases and 7 bases, with 15 bases remaining between them. Germline V gene data show CDR1 as MNHNY and CDR2 as SVGAGI (reference sequence). CDR3 loop: CASRDSGGLEAFF. The CDR3 DNA is TGTGCCAGCAGGGACAGCGGGGGTCTTGAAGCTTTCTTT.

V usage is TRBV6-6 and J usage is TRBJ2-1; TRBD2 aligns across 7 bases. The CDR3 sequence is 15 residues long. The germline CDR1 and CDR2 sequences are MNHNY and SVGAGI (reference sequence). The ends lost 6 bases at V and 5 bases at J; junction bases unmatched: 10. The DNA of the CDR3 is TGTGCCAGCAGGACGGGGGTAGCGGGTAACAATGAGCAGTTCTTC. It encodes CASRTGVAGNNEQFF.

The V gene is TRBV19, the J gene TRBJ2-1, with 12 bases identical to TRBD1. Looked up from germline, CDR1 is LNHDA and CDR2 is SQIVND (reference sequence). The ends lost 7 bases at V and 7 bases at J; junction bases unmatched: 8. This CDR3 is built from 15 residues. CDR3 residues: CASTARDRGRNEQFF. CDR3 bases: TGTGCCAGTACCGCTCGGGACAGGGGGCGTAATGAGCAGTTCTTC.

This chain uses TRBV19 with TRBJ1-2; possible D gene TRBD1, 5 bases. The CDR3 runs 15 residues. The germline V gene has CDR1 LNHDA and CDR2 SQIVND (reference sequence). Trimming stripped 3 bases from V and 3 bases from J, with 14 bases between. For the CDR3, the DNA is TGTGCCAGTAGTATTGGTCAGACGGGGGACTATGGCTACACCTTC. It encodes CASSIGQTGDYGYTF.

The rearrangement joins TRBV7-6 to TRBJ1-5, with D maybe TRBD1 (6 bases). Trimming cost V 5 bases and J 0 bases, with 11 bases left between them. In germline, CDR1 is SGHVS, CDR2 FNYEAQ. The CDR3 spans 15 residues. In nucleotides, the CDR3 is TGTGCCAGCAGCCTCTACAGGGATAGCAATCAGCCCCAGCATTTT. Its protein is CASSLYRDSNQPQHF.

The genes are TRBV28 and TRBJ1-6, with D possibly being TRBD1 (6 bases). This CDR3 has 13 amino acids. The V gene lost 8 bases and the J gene lost 8 bases, with 13 bases spanning the gap. CDR1 and CDR2 (germline): MDHEN, SYDVKM. The CDR3 region is CASGRPGDSPLHF. For the CDR3, the DNA is TGTGCCAGCGGTCGTCCAGGGGATTCACCCCTCCACTTT.

V gene TRBV5-5 combines with J gene TRBJ1-2; 9 bases map to TRBD1. Germline CDR1 reads SGHKS; CDR2 reads YYEKEE (reference sequence). This CDR3 has 14 residues. The V gene end was trimmed by 2 bases and the J gene end by 8 bases; junction bases not matched to a gene: 7. The CDR3 sequence: CASSLAGTGSGYTF. In nucleotides, the CDR3 is TGTGCCAGCAGCTTAGCCGGGACAGGGAGCGGCTACACCTTC.

The gene calls are TRBV19 and TRBJ2-1, with a tentative D call TRBD1 (5 bases). Germline V CDR1 and CDR2: LNHDA, SQIVND (reference sequence). This CDR3 contains 16 residues. V was clipped by 1 base and J by 9 bases, with 19 bases between them. The CDR3 is CASSIGTRADLSEQFF. CDR3 DNA: TGTGCCAGTAGTATAGGAACCAGGGCCGATCTGAGTGAGCAGTTCTTC.

The CDR3 sequence is CASSVYDRGGIYGYTF. The CDR3 DNA follows: TGTGCCAGCAGCGTCTACGACAGGGGGGGAATCTATGGCTACACCTTC. V gene TRBV9 combines with J gene TRBJ1-2; TRBD1 aligns across 9 bases. CDR3 size: 16 residues. Germline CDR1 SGDLS, CDR2 YYNGEE. Trimming took 2 bases from V and 4 from J; bases not matched to a gene: 9.

This clone was seen once. V usage is TRBV3-1 (or the pseudogene TRBV3-2) and J usage is TRBJ2-1, with D possibly matching TRBD2 (6 bases). The length of the CDR3 is 16 residues. Trimming took 1 base from V and 4 from J, leaving 14 bases between them. Germline V gives CDR1 LGHDT, CDR2 YNNKEL (reference sequence). As DNA, the CDR3 is TGTGCCAGCAGCCAAGTATTACTAGCAGCTTACAATGAGCAGTTCTTC. This encodes CASSQVLLAAYNEQFF.

The chain combines TRBV6-2 or TRBV6-3 with TRBJ1-1; D is ambiguous. The V end lost 6 bases, the J end lost 1 base, and 9 bases lay between the germline ends. Germline values: CDR1 MNHEY, CDR2 SVGEGT. There are 13 residues in the CDR3. In nucleotides, the CDR3 is TGTGCCAGCAGCTTTACATCGAACACTGAAGCTTTCTTT. This gives the protein CASSFTSNTEAFF.

This chain links TRBV6-5 with TRBJ2-7; 15 nucleotides align to TRBD2. The CDR3 contains 15 residues. Germline loops: CDR1 MNHEY, CDR2 SVGAGI. V was pared by 6 bases and J by 7 bases, with 7 bases of the junction left unmatched. The CDR3 here is CASRGTSGRTGEQYF. The CDR3 nucleotides are TGTGCCAGCAGAGGGACTAGCGGGAGGACGGGTGAGCAGTACTTC.

CDR3 loop: CAWIPQGRGNTEAFF. The DNA of the CDR3 is TGTGCCTGGATCCCTCAAGGGAGGGGTAACACTGAAGCTTTCTTT. The chain uses TRBV30 and TRBJ1-1; a possible D gene is TRBD1 (5 bases). The CDR3 has 15 amino acids. From germline, CDR1 is GTSNPN and CDR2 SVGIG (reference sequence). Trimming left V 4 bases short and J 2 bases short, with 17 bases between.

This clone is medium-sized (0.01 to 0.1%) within its sample. The gene calls are TRBV6-5 and TRBJ1-1; TRBD1 is a possible D gene (5 bases). This CDR3 spans 14 amino acids. Germline loops: CDR1 MNHEY, CDR2 SVGAGI. The V end lost 7 bases, the J end lost 2 bases, and 14 bases lay between the germline ends. CDR3 in DNA: TGTGCCAGCAAGGGGTCAGGGACTAACACTGAAGCTTTCTTT. This gives the protein CASKGSGTNTEAFF.

The chain uses TRBV3-1 (or the pseudogene TRBV3-2) and TRBJ2-3; a weak D match, TRBD2 (5 bases). Germline CDR1 reads LGHDT; CDR2 reads YNNKEL (reference sequence). The CDR3 totals 16 residues. Trimming stripped 4 bases from V and 4 bases from J, with 18 bases between. The DNA for the CDR3 is TGTGCCAGCAGCCCCAGTCGATGGGAGCGGTCAGATACGCAGTATTTT. Translation gives CASSPSRWERSDTQYF.

V is TRBV5-1 and J is TRBJ1-2; a possible D gene is TRBD1 (6 bases). V lost 2 bases and J 6 bases, leaving 11 bases between the germline ends. The CDR3 runs to 13 residues. CDR1 SGHRS and CDR2 YFSETQ come from the germline V gene. CDR3 region: CASSFTGSDGYTF. The DNA for the CDR3 is TGCGCCAGCAGCTTCACAGGGTCGGATGGCTACACCTTC.

V and J are TRBV6-5 and TRBJ1-2; unclear D gene. The CDR3 runs 13 residues. Trimming cost V 2 bases and J 3 bases, with 7 bases left between them. Germline CDR1 is MNHEY and CDR2 is SVGAGI. For the CDR3, the DNA is TGTGCCAGCAGTTACCGGAGGGACTATGGCTACACCTTC. Amino acids: CASSYRRDYGYTF.

V and J are TRBV6-4 and TRBJ2-3, with 10 bases that match TRBD2. CDR3 length: 15 amino acids. V was pared by 5 bases and J by 2 bases, with 4 bases of the junction left unmatched. Germline lookup yields CDR1 MRHNA and CDR2 SNTAGT. DNA of the CDR3: TGTGCCAGCAGTAGACTAGCGGGTCTCACAGATACGCAGTATTTT. As protein: CASSRLAGLTDTQYF.

J is TRBJ1-1 and V is TRBV2; TRBD1 aligns across 7 bases. Per germline, CDR1 SNHLY and CDR2 FYNNEI. J was trimmed by 2 bases and V by 7 bases; bases with no gene match: 13. The CDR3 totals 16 residues. Here the CDR3 reads CASIPLGAGGNTEAFF. For the CDR3, the DNA is TGTGCCAGCATCCCCTTGGGGGCAGGGGGAAACACTGAAGCTTTCTTT.

The chain joins TRBV10-3 to TRBJ1-1; 9 positions agree with TRBD1. Germline CDR1 is ENHRY and CDR2 is SYGVKD. With V trimmed by 3 bases and J by 1 base, 3 bases remained unmatched. The CDR3 has 15 residues. CDR3 coding DNA: TGTGCCATCAGTGACGGACAGGGGTCGAACACTGAAGCTTTCTTT. Amino acid sequence: CAISDGQGSNTEAFF.

The V gene is TRBV29-1, the J gene TRBJ1-3; D is possibly TRBD1 (6 bases). This CDR3 spans 14 amino acids. CDR1 and CDR2 from the germline V gene are SQVTM and ANQGSEA. Trimming shortened V by 7 bases and J by 1 base, and 14 bases separated the two germline ends. The CDR3 DNA is TGCAGCGCCAGCAGACAGGAGTCTGGAAACACCATATATTTT. Its translation is CSASRQESGNTIYF. Drawing the rest from reference TRBV29-1 and TRBJ1-3, the complete variable domain is SAVISQKPSRDICQRGTSLTIQCQVDSQVTMMFWYRQQPGQSLTLIATANQGSEATYESGFVIDKFPISRPNLTFSTLTVSNMSPEDSSIYLCSASRQESGNTIYFGEGSWLTVV.

V and J are TRBV4-2 and TRBJ2-5, with D possibly TRBD1 on 6 matching bases. The CDR3 consists of 16 residues. CDR1 and CDR2 (germline): LGHNA, YNFKEQ. V was shortened by 0 bases and J by 4 bases, with 15 bases between the two germline ends. The DNA of the CDR3 is TGTGCCAGCAGCCAAGATCCACAGGGCGAAAGAGAGACCCAGTACTTC. It specifies CASSQDPQGERETQYF.

This chain connects TRBV19 to TRBJ1-5; TRBD1 agrees at 7 bases. The CDR3 has 16 residues. Germline trimming cut 2 bases from V and 2 bases from J; bases unmatched to any gene: 6. The germline V gene has CDR1 LNHDA and CDR2 SQIVND (reference sequence). The CDR3 here is CASSITGARGNQPQHF. The DNA of the CDR3 is TGTGCCAGTAGTATAACAGGGGCGCGGGGCAATCAGCCCCAGCATTTT.

This sequence joins TRBV6-5 and TRBJ2-5, with 7 bases lining up with TRBD2. After removal of 2 bases from V and 3 bases from J, the junction contained 9 bases not matched to a gene. Germline CDR1 is MNHEY and CDR2 is SVGAGI. The CDR3 covers 16 residues. This chain's CDR3 is CASSYPGRGPEETQYF. The CDR3 nucleotides read TGTGCCAGCAGTTACCCGGGGAGGGGCCCCGAAGAGACCCAGTACTTC.

This chain joins TRBV6-4 and TRBJ2-7, with TRBD2 identical over 7 bases. Germline trimming cut 2 bases from V and 3 bases from J; bases unmatched to any gene: 1. Germline loops: CDR1 MRHNA, CDR2 SNTAGT. CDR3 length equals 13 residues. CDR3 in amino acids: CASSDQRGYEQYV. The CDR3 nucleotides read TGTGCCAGCAGTGACCAGCGGGGCTACGAGCAGTACGTC.

V and J are TRBV9 and TRBJ1-6; 7 nucleotides agree with TRBD1. Germline assignment: CDR1 SGDLS and CDR2 YYNGEE. There are 14 residues in the CDR3. V shed 3 bases, J shed 10 bases, and the junction held 7 bases outside the gene matches. The CDR3 DNA sequence: TGTGCCAGCAGCGCGACAGGGTTGATGTCACCCCTCCACTTT. Translating gives CASSATGLMSPLHF.

This rearrangement joins TRBV18 to TRBJ2-1; 7 bases are a match to TRBD1. The CDR3 spans 15 residues. V dropped 0 bases and J dropped 8; count of bases not matched to a gene: 7. Germline V gene data show CDR1 as KGHSH and CDR2 as LQKENI. CDR3 in DNA: TGTGCCAGCTCACCACCTGGGCAGGGGGTCTATGAGCAGTTCTTC. Translating gives CASSPPGQGVYEQFF.

This clone rates as large (0.1 to 1%). The rearrangement uses TRBV27 and TRBJ2-1; 8 bases map to TRBD2. The CDR3 sequence is 16 residues long. Trimming at V came to 2 bases and at J to 2 bases, leaving 5 bases not matched to a gene. Germline V gives CDR1 MNHEY, CDR2 SMNVEV (reference sequence). The CDR3 DNA sequence: TGTGCCAGCAGTTTAACTAGCGGCAATCCCTACAATGAGCAGTTCTTC. Translated: CASSLTSGNPYNEQFF.